This TCR beta chain is from a study of T cell changes during pregnancy in multiple sclerosis. V shed 7 bases and J 3 bases; nucleotides not matched to a gene: 11. Germline values: CDR1 SGHRS, CDR2 YFSETQ. This CDR3 contains 15 residues. Profiling relied on immunoSEQ multiplex PCR, and the TCRdb table lists in-frame clones only, not all of them. The sample consists of about 120,000 clones, approximately 95% of them appearing once. The sequence derives from a female donor with multiple sclerosis, enrolled in a pregnancy study. The rearrangement uses TRBV5-1 and TRBJ2-5, with 8 nucleotides matching TRBD2. The sequences come from peripheral blood, collected before pregnancy. CDR3: CASGTRGGSEETQYF. The CDR3 DNA reads TGCGCCAGCGGCACCCGCGGGGGGTCGGAAGAGACCCAGTACTTC. The variable domain in full, with the rest retrieved from reference TRBV5-1 and TRBJ2-5, is KAGVTQTPRYLIKTRGQQVTLSCSPISGHRSVSWYQQTPGQGLQFLFEYFSETQRNKGNFPGRFSGRQFSNSRSEMNVSTLELGDSALYLCASGTRGGSEETQYFGPGTRLLVL.